Below, one T cell receptor beta chain is given with its context. The sample comes from a study of control samples from healthy donors and cancer patients. TCRdb's copy holds only in-frame clones and misses some; the assay was immunoSEQ multiplex PCR. The sample shows around 130,000 clones, nearly 90% of them seen only once. Trimming left V 5 bases short and J 8 bases short, with 27 bases between. The CDR3 extends over 17 amino acids. CDR1 is LNHDA, CDR2 SQIVND, per germline (reference sequence). The chain employs TRBV19 and TRBJ1-2, with D possibly matching TRBD1 (6 bases). The TCR comes from a man aged 45 to 65 in good health. Sequenced: blood. The CDR3 protein is CASSQTGTSIDPQGYTF. CDR3 in DNA: TGTGCCAGTAGTCAAACAGGGACGTCCATAGACCCACAGGGCTACACCTTC. Full variable domain (outside the CDR3, taken from reference TRBV19 and TRBJ1-2): DGGITQSPKYLFRKEGQNVTLSCEQNLNHDAMYWYRQDPGQGLRLIYYSQIVNDFQKGDIAEGYSVSREKKESFPLTVTSAQKNPTAFYLCASSQTGTSIDPQGYTFGSGTRLTVV.